The subject of this entry is one T cell receptor beta chain. The data derive from a study of cytomegalovirus exposure and HLA in healthy donors. The PCR ran on 60 Vbeta and 13 Jbeta primers. Using immunoSEQ multiplex PCR, the repertoire was profiled, and TCRdb retains in-frame clones only, with some absent. The sample has about 89,000 clones; 85% are singletons. This TCR was sampled from a man aged 35-49 years in good health and CMV-seropositive. Sequences were obtained from PBMCs.

DNA for the CDR3: TGTGCCAGCAGCTTACGACAGGGTTCCTACGAGCAGTACTTC. Encoded protein: CASSLRQGSYEQYF. This sequence joins TRBV13 and TRBJ2-7; TRBD1 matches at 7 bases. CDR3 size: 14 residues. Trimming at V came to 2 bases and at J to 1 base, leaving 2 bases not matched to a gene. CDR1 and CDR2 from the germline V gene are PRHDT and FYEKMQ (reference sequence). The whole variable domain, filled in from reference TRBV13 and TRBJ2-7, reads AAGVIQSPRHLIKEKRETATLKCYPIPRHDTVYWYQQGPGQDPQFLISFYEKMQSDKGSIPDRFSAQQFSDYHSELNMSSLELGDSALYFCASSLRQGSYEQYFGPGTRLTVT.